The 28 T cell receptor beta chains below all came from one sample that was sequenced in a study of blood T cell repertoires in COVID-19. The repertoire was sequenced with immunoSEQ multiplex PCR; TCRdb's copy has only in-frame clones and lacks some. The sample lists roughly 410,000 clones; 75% to 90% were seen once. Sequences were obtained from peripheral blood. The source of these receptors is a woman aged 40 to 55 with COVID-19, enrolled during active disease.

The genes are TRBV3-1 (or the pseudogene TRBV3-2) and TRBJ2-7; 10 bases agree with TRBD2. With V trimmed by 3 bases and J by 2 bases, 7 bases remained unmatched. There are 16 residues in the CDR3. The germline V gene encodes CDR1 LGHDT and CDR2 YNNKEL (reference sequence). CDR3 sequence reads: CASSHPLAGDPYEQYF. The CDR3 nucleotides read TGTGCCAGCAGCCATCCCCTAGCGGGGGATCCCTACGAGCAGTACTTC.

The chain's CDR3 is CASSLATAFRNGYTF. CDR3 DNA: TGTGCCAGCAGCTTAGCCACAGCATTTAGGAATGGCTACACCTTC. The chain employs TRBV7-2 and TRBJ1-2; D is uncertain. The length of the CDR3 is 15 residues. V lost 0 bases, J lost 6 bases, and 14 bases lay in between. CDR1 is SGHTA, CDR2 FQGNSA, per germline.

The chain has TRBV6-5 and TRBJ1-1; D is uncertain. The CDR3 loop spans 14 amino acids. Trimming removed 5 bases from V and 0 bases from J, with 10 bases in between. The germline V gene has CDR1 MNHEY and CDR2 SVGAGI. The CDR3 nucleotides are TGTGCCAGCAGTAATACACCGATGAACACTGAAGCTTTCTTT. This translates into CASSNTPMNTEAFF.

The V and J genes are TRBV6-5 and TRBJ2-7; D gene ambiguous. The V end lost 8 bases, the J end lost 4 bases, and 9 bases lay between the germline ends. Germline CDR1 is MNHEY and CDR2 is SVGAGI. This CDR3 region has 11 residues. This CDR3 reads CASANPYEQYF. For the CDR3, the DNA is TGTGCCAGCGCTAATCCTTACGAGCAGTACTTC.

The chain links TRBV5-1 to TRBJ1-1; perhaps TRBD1 as D (5 bases). The V gene's germline CDR1 is SGHRS and CDR2 YFSETQ. The CDR3 contains 14 residues. Trimming took off 4 bases at V and 11 bases at J, with 21 bases between the two ends. The CDR3 nucleotides read TGCGCCAGCAGCCTGCCCGGGGAGGGCAAGGGGGCTTTCTTT. The encoded protein is CASSLPGEGKGAFF.

The chain joins TRBV11-2 to TRBJ2-5, with 8 bases matching TRBD2. Germline V CDR1 and CDR2: SGHAT, FQNNGV. The V and J ends lost 5 bases and 5 bases, in that order; junction bases with no gene match: 10. This CDR3 contains 15 residues. This chain's CDR3 is CASSQGLVGRETQYF. The CDR3 DNA follows: TGTGCCAGCAGCCAGGGACTAGTGGGGAGGGAGACCCAGTACTTC.

The chain has TRBV10-3 and TRBJ1-3; D remains unclear. Trimming shortened V by 2 bases and J by 4 bases, and 12 bases separated the two germline ends. Germline CDR1 and CDR2: ENHRY and SYGVKD. This CDR3 spans 15 amino acids. In DNA form, the CDR3 reads TGTGCCATCAGTGAGGTGCTTTTTGCGGGAAACACCATATATTTT. Translation gives CAISEVLFAGNTIYF.

V usage is TRBV6-5 and J usage is TRBJ1-1; D is ambiguous. Germline loops: CDR1 MNHEY, CDR2 SVGAGI. There are 14 residues in the CDR3. The V gene lost 6 bases and the J gene lost 4 bases, with 15 bases spanning the gap. CDR3 loop: CASSPRTEATEAFF. CDR3 coding DNA: TGTGCCAGCAGCCCAAGAACAGAAGCCACTGAAGCTTTCTTT.

The chain carries TRBV24-1 and TRBJ1-2; D unclear. Germline V lookup: CDR1 KGHDR, CDR2 SFDVKD. V was cut by 5 bases and J by 0 bases, with 3 bases left in between. The CDR3 runs 12 residues. The DNA of the CDR3 is TGTGCCACCAGTGCCTCTAACTATGGCTACACCTTC. Amino acid sequence: CATSASNYGYTF.

A word on this clone: The same CDR3 arises from other DNA sequences in this sample as well. The chain combines TRBV28 with TRBJ1-3; TRBD1 matches 7 bases. The junction had 4 bases not matched to a gene; V was cut back by 4 bases and J by 4 bases. The V gene's germline CDR1 is MDHEN and CDR2 SYDVKM. The CDR3 sequence is 14 residues long. The CDR3 DNA follows: TGTGCCAGCAGTTACAGGGGCTTGGGAAACACCATATATTTT. It is translated as CASSYRGLGNTIYF.

The J gene is TRBJ2-7, the V gene TRBV9; D gene uncertain. The V gene lost 1 base and the J gene lost 7 bases, with 15 bases spanning the gap. The CDR3 contains 14 residues. Germline V gives CDR1 SGDLS, CDR2 YYNGEE. CDR3 coding DNA: TGTGCCAGCAGCGTAAGCCCGCAGGTGGAAGAGCAGTACTTC. It is translated as CASSVSPQVEEQYF.

This clone was counted a single time. This sequence joins TRBV5-6 and TRBJ1-4, with a weak D call TRBD1 (6 bases). Per the germline V gene, CDR1 is SGHDT and CDR2 is YYEEEE. The CDR3 extends over 15 amino acids. Trimming cost V 4 bases and J 8 bases, with 18 bases left between them. The CDR3 bases are TGTGCCAGCAGCACCGGTGTGCGGGGGCGAGAAAAACTGTTTTTT. Translation gives CASSTGVRGREKLFF.

This chain connects TRBV12-3 or TRBV12-4 to TRBJ1-2, with D unclear. This CDR3 is 12 amino acids long. V shed 5 bases and J shed 3 bases, with 7 bases lying between them. The CDR3 sequence: CASSPDYYGYTF. CDR3 nucleotide sequence: TGTGCCAGCAGTCCCGACTACTATGGCTACACCTTC.

This rearrangement joins TRBV6-5 to TRBJ1-3, with no clear D. Germline V lookup: CDR1 MNHEY, CDR2 SVGAGI. The V end was cut by 4 bases, the J end by 0 bases, with 10 bases between. The CDR3 extends over 15 amino acids. The CDR3 DNA follows: TGTGCCAGCAGTTCGACGGGGTCCTCTGGAAACACCATATATTTT. Protein product: CASSSTGSSGNTIYF.

The rearrangement uses TRBV5-1 and TRBJ1-4, with D possibly matching TRBD1 (6 bases). CDR1 and CDR2 (germline): SGHRS, YFSETQ. The CDR3 totals 14 residues. V lost 4 bases and J 6 bases, leaving 13 bases between the germline ends. CDR3 bases: TGCGCCAGCAGCCTCGACAGGCAACATGAAAAACTGTTTTTT. Its translation is CASSLDRQHEKLFF.

The chain links TRBV10-3 to TRBJ1-5; a possible D gene is TRBD1 (5 bases). The CDR3 sequence is 13 residues long. Deletions cut 4 bases from V and 7 bases from J, with 11 bases between. CDR1 is ENHRY, CDR2 SYGVKD, per germline. CDR3 in DNA: TGTGCCATCAGTGGCAGGGAGGACCAGCCCCAGCATTTT. Translation gives CAISGREDQPQHF.

The chain has TRBV6-2 or TRBV6-3 and TRBJ1-5; D not certain. V was pared by 0 bases and J by 7 bases, with 13 bases between. This CDR3 comprises 15 residues. CDR1 MNHEY and CDR2 SVGEGT come from the germline V gene. CDR3 residues: CASSYSTGEGQPQHF. The CDR3 DNA sequence: TGTGCCAGCAGTTACTCGACCGGGGAAGGCCAGCCCCAGCATTTT.

The chain combines TRBV6-1 with TRBJ1-1, with a weak D call TRBD1 (5 bases). Trimming took 1 base from V and 7 from J, leaving 16 bases between them. This CDR3 region has 15 residues. Germline CDR1 MNHNS, CDR2 SASEGT. The CDR3 reads CASSEEVAGHGEAFF. In DNA form, the CDR3 reads TGTGCCAGCAGTGAAGAGGTCGCAGGGCATGGTGAAGCTTTCTTT.

The chain joins TRBV6-5 to TRBJ1-1; TRBD1 might be the D (6 bases). There are 15 residues in the CDR3. Trimming shortened V by 1 base and J by 4 bases, and 13 bases separated the two germline ends. Germline loops: CDR1 MNHEY, CDR2 SVGAGI. CDR3: CASSYLGGAGTEAFF. In DNA form, the CDR3 reads TGTGCCAGCAGTTACTTGGGGGGGGCTGGCACTGAAGCTTTCTTT.

The table lists this clone with a count of one. The chain uses TRBV29-1 and TRBJ2-2; no definite D call. CDR3 length equals 13 residues. Trimming left V 5 bases short and J 3 bases short, with 10 bases between. Per germline, CDR1 SQVTM and CDR2 ANQGSEA. The CDR3 spells CSVLTTDTGELFF. The CDR3 bases are TGCAGCGTTTTGACAACTGACACCGGGGAGCTGTTTTTT.

The sample holds one count of this clone. The chain combines TRBV12-3 or TRBV12-4 with TRBJ2-7; 11 nucleotides match TRBD2. J gave up 4 bases and V 9 bases, and 5 bases lay outside the gene matches. The CDR3 is 13 residues long. CDR3 sequence reads: CASRLAGFYEQYF. CDR3 in DNA: TGTGCCAGTAGACTAGCGGGGTTTTACGAGCAGTACTTC.

The V and J genes are TRBV6-5 and TRBJ1-1; TRBD1 aligns across 7 bases. The CDR3 is made up of 12 amino acids. Germline V gene data show CDR1 as MNHEY and CDR2 as SVGAGI. The ends lost 5 bases at V and 7 bases at J; junction bases unmatched: 4. The CDR3 region is CASSTTGLEAFF. The CDR3 nucleotides are TGTGCCAGCAGTACGACAGGGCTTGAAGCTTTCTTT.

This clone was detected a few times. The chain combines TRBV7-2 with TRBJ1-2; no reliable D call. Trimming removed 3 bases from V and 3 bases from J, with 8 bases in between. Germline lookup yields CDR1 SGHTA and CDR2 FQGNSA. The CDR3 totals 13 residues. The DNA of the CDR3 is TGTGCCAGCAGCTTGCGGGGAGACTATGGCTACACCTTC. Translating gives CASSLRGDYGYTF.

The chain combines TRBV6-2 or TRBV6-3 with TRBJ2-1, with TRBD2 identical over 12 bases. J gave up 6 bases and V 5 bases, and 8 bases lay outside the gene matches. The V gene's germline CDR1 is MNHEY and CDR2 SVGEGT. The CDR3 sequence is 16 residues long. CDR3 residues: CASSPRLAGEGNEQFF. DNA of the CDR3: TGTGCCAGCAGTCCGAGACTAGCGGGAGAGGGCAATGAGCAGTTCTTC.

This rearrangement joins TRBV6-5 to TRBJ2-7, with TRBD2 matching 8 bases. The ends lost 6 bases at V and 3 bases at J; junction bases unmatched: 4. The V gene's germline CDR1 is MNHEY and CDR2 SVGAGI. This CDR3 spans 13 amino acids. The CDR3 DNA reads TGTGCCAGCAGGGGGACTAGGAACTACGAGCAGTACTTC. Translation gives CASRGTRNYEQYF.

A few counts support this clone. The chain recombines TRBV10-3 with TRBJ1-3; 7 bases line up with TRBD1. V lost 9 bases, J lost 2 bases, and 4 bases stayed unmatched. The CDR3 spans 13 residues. The germline CDR1 and CDR2 sequences are ENHRY and SYGVKD. CDR3 protein: CAILGQPGNTIYF. CDR3 in DNA: TGTGCCATACTGGGACAGCCTGGAAACACCATATATTTT.

The V call is TRBV11-3, the J call TRBJ2-7; D possibly corresponds to TRBD2 (6 bases). The germline gives CDR1 SGHNT, CDR2 YENEEA. The length of the CDR3 is 15 residues. V shed 3 bases and J shed 3 bases, with 15 bases lying between them. The chain's CDR3 is CASSFCRRDYYEQYF. The CDR3 DNA sequence: TGTGCCAGCAGCTTCTGTAGGCGGGATTACTACGAGCAGTACTTC.

As to this clone: An end of the junction does not agree with germline; a read error may underlie this. The chain uses TRBV15 and TRBJ1-2, with D perhaps matching TRBD1 (6 bases). Germline V gene sequence: CDR1 LNHNV, CDR2 YYDKDF (reference sequence). The CDR3 is made up of 13 amino acids. The CDR3 coding sequence is TGTGCCACCAGCAGAATGACCGGGACAAGCCTCTTCTTC. Its translation: CATSRMTGTSLFF.